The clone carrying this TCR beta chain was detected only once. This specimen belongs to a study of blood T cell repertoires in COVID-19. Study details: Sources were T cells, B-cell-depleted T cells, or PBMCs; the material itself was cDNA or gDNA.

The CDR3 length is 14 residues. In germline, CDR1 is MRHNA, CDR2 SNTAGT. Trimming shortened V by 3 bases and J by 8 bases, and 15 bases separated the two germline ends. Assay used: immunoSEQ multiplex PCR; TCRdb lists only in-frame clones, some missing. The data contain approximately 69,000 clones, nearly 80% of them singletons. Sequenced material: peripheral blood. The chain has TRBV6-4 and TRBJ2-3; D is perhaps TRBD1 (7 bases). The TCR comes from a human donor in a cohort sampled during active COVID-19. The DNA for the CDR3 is TGTGCCAGCAGTGAAAGGTTGGAGGGGGCTACGCAGTATTTT. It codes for CASSERLEGATQYF.